These T cell receptor beta chains were read from a single sample in a study of PD-L1 blockade in urothelial cancer. Generated by immunoSEQ multiplex PCR, the TCRdb table keeps only in-frame clones and is missing some. The sample yields around 100,000 clones, around 90% seen once. Source: PBMCs, taken around atezolizumab (anti-PD-L1) treatment. The receptors stem from a man aged 60 to 75 with urothelial cancer. Both conserved end residues are part of each CDR3. D genes are given only for firm matches. Clone size appears in some rows only: once, few, many, or a class for an expanded clone.

TRBJ2-1 - - TRBV5-1 CASTKLGSSYNEQFF TGCGCCAGCACCAAACTGGGGAGCTCCTACAATGAGCAGTTCTTC
TRBJ1-1 - TRBD1 TRBV2 CASSDLGQSEAFF TGTGCCAGCAGTGATTTGGGACAGAGTGAAGCTTTCTTT
TRBJ2-1 - - TRBV5-1 CASSLEPSGSVYNEQFF TGCGCCAGCAGCTTGGAACCAAGCGGGTCGGTCTACAATGAGCAGTTCTTC
TRBJ2-2 - TRBD2 TRBV7-3 CASSLLVGGSAAGELFF TGTGCCAGCAGCTTACTTGTTGGCGGGAGTGCGGCCGGGGAGCTGTTTTTT
TRBJ2-1 - TRBD2 TRBV4-3 CASSPGTSGGARNEQFF TGCGCCAGCAGCCCGGGGACTAGCGGGGGGGCGAGGAATGAGCAGTTCTTC
TRBJ2-3 - TRBD2 TRBV7-2 CASSSIKYGGRSDTQYF TGTGCCAGCAGCTCCATTAAATATGGCGGGAGATCGGATACGCAGTATTTT
TRBJ1-5 - - TRBV7-9 CASSLAGSQPQHF TGTGCCAGCAGCTTAGCAGGGAGTCAGCCCCAGCATTTT
TRBJ2-5 - TRBD1 TRBV7-3 CASSSGTGETQYF TGTGCCAGCAGCTCGGGGACAGGAGAGACCCAGTACTTC
TRBJ1-1 - - TRBV18 CASSPPGQMNTEAFF TGTGCCAGCTCACCACCGGGACAAATGAACACTGAAGCTTTCTTT
TRBJ1-3 - - TRBV6-6 CASSQGHTGNTIYF TGTGCCAGCAGCCAGGGACATACTGGAAACACCATATATTTT
TRBJ1-1 - - TRBV7-3 CASSLEAMNTEAFF TGTGCCAGCAGCTTAGAGGCAATGAACACTGAAGCTTTCTTT
TRBJ2-1 once - TRBV6-6 CASIKEGASGEQFF TGTGCCAGCATTAAGGAGGGGGCAAGCGGTGAGCAGTTCTTC
TRBJ2-5 - TRBD2 TRBV30 CAWSVGGAYQETQYF TGTGCCTGGAGTGTCGGGGGGGCCTACCAAGAGACCCAGTACTTC
TRBJ2-5 once - TRBV6-5 CASSHWGPGETQYF TGTGCCAGCAGCCATTGGGGGCCGGGGGAGACCCAGTACTTC
TRBJ1-5 - - TRBV29-1 CSVGEGDRPQHF TGCAGCGTTGGGGAGGGCGATCGCCCCCAGCATTTT
TRBJ2-5 few - TRBV7-2 CASSFSTSSTQYF TGTGCCAGCAGCTTCTCAACTAGCTCCACCCAGTACTTC
TRBJ1-4 - - TRBV5-5 CASSSRSQPNEKLFF TGTGCCAGCAGCTCCAGGTCACAGCCTAATGAAAAACTGTTTTTT
TRBJ2-2 - TRBD1 TRBV5-6 CASSLGTGLYTGELFF TGTGCCAGCAGCTTGGGGACAGGGTTGTACACCGGGGAGCTGTTTTTT
TRBJ1-1 - - TRBV29-1 CSASDSRNTEAFF TGCAGCGCCTCGGACAGTAGAAACACTGAAGCTTTCTTT
TRBJ1-2 - TRBD1 TRBV30 CAWGGDRGGYTF TGTGCCTGGGGGGGGGACAGGGGTGGCTACACCTTC
TRBJ2-3 - TRBD1 TRBV11-3 CASSLGTGETDTQYF TGTGCCAGCAGCTTAGGAACAGGGGAGACAGATACGCAGTATTTT
TRBJ2-1 - TRBD2 TRBV5-1 CASSLGTIGAEQFF TGCGCCAGCAGCCTCGGGACTATAGGTGCTGAGCAGTTCTTC
TRBJ1-5 - TRBD1 TRBV27 CASSLFGTGGDQPQHF TGTGCCAGCAGTTTATTTGGGACAGGGGGCGATCAGCCCCAGCATTTT
TRBJ2-7 - - TRBV6-5 CASSQHTYEQYF TGTGCCAGCAGTCAACACACCTACGAGCAGTACTTC
TRBJ2-7 - TRBD1 TRBV2 CASSPDLGTAAYEQYF TGTGCCAGCAGCCCCGACCTGGGGACAGCTGCCTACGAGCAGTACTTC
TRBJ1-1 - - TRBV28 CASSLAGFAEAFF TGTGCCAGCAGTTTAGCGGGTTTCGCTGAAGCTTTCTTT
TRBJ2-3 - TRBD2 TRBV11-2 CASSSLLAASTDTQYF TGTGCCAGCAGCTCCCTTCTAGCGGCAAGCACAGATACGCAGTATTTT
TRBJ2-1 - TRBD1 TRBV9 CASSALGGRNEQFF TGTGCCAGCAGCGCCTTAGGGGGCCGCAATGAGCAGTTCTTC
TRBJ2-3 once - TRBV20-1 CSAYTDTQYF TGCAGTGCCTACACAGATACGCAGTATTTT
TRBJ1-5 - - TRBV28 CASSPLKTGLGNQPQHF TGTGCCAGCAGCCCACTAAAAACCGGACTGGGAAATCAGCCCCAGCATTTT
TRBJ2-5 - TRBD2 TRBV7-2 CASSLWGGLGETQYF TGTGCCAGCAGCTTATGGGGGGGATTGGGGGAGACCCAGTACTTC
TRBJ2-3 - TRBD2 TRBV7-9 CASSSLRLAGAGPDTQYF TGTGCCAGCAGCTCCCTTCGACTAGCGGGGGCCGGGCCAGATACGCAGTATTTT
TRBJ2-7 - - TRBV28 CASSSGTTPYEQYF TGTGCCAGCAGCTCCGGGACAACCCCCTACGAGCAGTACTTC
TRBJ2-5 - - TRBV5-1 CASSLASGFQETQYF TGCGCCAGCAGCTTGGCCTCAGGGTTCCAAGAGACCCAGTACTTC
TRBJ2-7 once - TRBV27 CASSFAGYSYEQYF TGTGCCAGCAGTTTTGCGGGATATTCCTACGAGCAGTACTTC
TRBJ1-5 - - TRBV27 CATKGKGGVNQPQHF TGTGCCACCAAAGGTAAAGGGGGGGTCAATCAGCCCCAGCATTTT
TRBJ2-1 - - TRBV11-3 CASSLTSPGDEQFF TGTGCCAGCAGCTTAACTAGTCCGGGCGATGAGCAGTTCTTC
TRBJ2-7 - TRBD2 TRBV4-1 CASSQAQSSGALYEQYF TGCGCCAGCAGCCAAGCCCAGTCTAGCGGGGCACTCTACGAGCAGTACTTC
TRBJ2-7 - TRBD1 TRBV2 CASRETGDEQYF TGTGCCAGCAGGGAAACAGGGGACGAGCAGTACTTC
TRBJ1-2 - - TRBV5-1 CASSSGQTYGYTF TGCGCCAGCAGCTCCGGACAGACCTATGGCTACACCTTC
TRBJ1-4 - - TRBV28 CASSFPERNEKLFF TGTGCCAGCAGTTTTCCCGAGAGGAATGAAAAACTGTTTTTT
TRBJ2-5 - TRBD2 TRBV6-1 CASSEMRGGVAQYF TGTGCCAGCAGTGAGATGCGGGGGGGTGTGGCCCAGTACTTC
TRBJ2-7 - TRBD1 TRBV27 CASSLTGQGLYEQYF TGTGCCAGCAGTTTAACGGGACAGGGACTCTACGAGCAGTACTTC
TRBJ2-5 - TRBD2 TRBV9 CASSVVPAGKETQYF TGTGCCAGCAGCGTAGTTCCAGCGGGAAAAGAGACCCAGTACTTC
TRBJ2-7 - - TRBV28 CASSLLGGGYSSYEQYF TGTGCCAGCAGCCTTCTTGGGGGGGGCTACAGCTCCTACGAGCAGTACTTC
TRBJ1-5 few TRBD1 TRBV30 CAAQFGGQYQPQHF TGTGCCGCACAGTTCGGGGGACAGTATCAGCCCCAGCATTTT
TRBJ2-1 - TRBD1 TRBV5-1 CASSWHPGQGYNEQFF TGCGCCAGCAGCTGGCATCCGGGACAGGGTTACAATGAGCAGTTCTTC